Listed below are T cell receptor beta chains from one sample, sequenced in a study of blood T cell repertoires in COVID-19. Sequenced by immunoSEQ multiplex PCR; TCRdb stores in-frame clones only, minus some. The sample includes 120,000 to 150,000 clones, 85% to 90% seen only once; the top ten take roughly 10%. The sequenced sample was peripheral blood. Receptor source: a man between 50 and 59 years old with active or convalescent COVID-19. The CDR3 runs from the conserved cysteine through the conserved F or W. Fields, in order: D gene, V gene, clone size, J gene, CDR3 DNA, CDR3 protein. The D gene is left open where the match is weak. A clone size is listed for some rows: how often the clone was seen (once, few, many), or a class if it is expanded.

TRBD1,TRBV3-1/TRBV3-2,NA,TRBJ1-6,TGTGCCAGCAGCTGGACAGGGGGCAACTCACCCCTCCACTTT,CASSWTGGNSPLHF
NA,TRBV5-1,once,TRBJ2-5,TGCGCCAGCAGCTTGAGGGCGGGAGAGACCCAGTACTTC,CASSLRAGETQYF
NA,TRBV2,NA,TRBJ2-1,TGTGCCAGCAGTGAACTAGCTTTAAGGAACAATGAGCAGTTCTTC,CASSELALRNNEQFF
NA,TRBV3-1/TRBV3-2,NA,TRBJ1-2,TGTGCCAGCAGCCGGCAGGGCCTTGGCTACACCTTC,CASSRQGLGYTF
TRBD2,TRBV7-2,NA,TRBJ2-7,TGTGCCAGCAGCGTAGCTAGCGGGTCTAACTACGAGCAGTACTTC,CASSVASGSNYEQYF
TRBD1,TRBV19,NA,TRBJ2-5,TGTGCCAGTAGTATTGGGGGGACAGGGGATGTACAGACCCAGTACTTC,CASSIGGTGDVQTQYF
NA,TRBV18,NA,TRBJ2-1,TGTGCCAGCTCACCTAAACCTAGCGTATTCTCCTACAATGAGCAGTTCTTC,CASSPKPSVFSYNEQFF
NA,TRBV25-1,NA,TRBJ1-6,TGTGCCAGCAGGAGGTCAGGGCATAGTTCACCCCTCCACTTT,CASRRSGHSSPLHF
NA,TRBV5-1,NA,TRBJ1-6,TGCGCCAGCAGCTTGGGACAGAAATATAATTCACCCCTCCACTTT,CASSLGQKYNSPLHF
NA,TRBV19,NA,TRBJ1-4,TGTGCCAGTAGTATAGTTCAGGCAGGCGAAGAAAAACTGTTTTTT,CASSIVQAGEEKLFF
TRBD2,TRBV6-6,NA,TRBJ2-4,TGTGCCAGCAGCCCGACTAGCGGGGTAAAAAACATTCAGTACTTC,CASSPTSGVKNIQYF
TRBD1,TRBV5-1,NA,TRBJ2-7,TGCGCCAGCAGCCCCCGGACAGGGGACTACGAGCAGTACTTC,CASSPRTGDYEQYF
NA,TRBV3-1/TRBV3-2,NA,TRBJ2-1,TGTGCCAGCAGCCAAGGAATCAGGGCCCTATACAATGAGCAGTTCTTC,CASSQGIRALYNEQFF
NA,TRBV7-2,NA,TRBJ1-3,TGTGCCAGCAGCTCATACAGGGCCTCTGGAAACACCATATATTTT,CASSSYRASGNTIYF
TRBD1,TRBV5-1,NA,TRBJ1-1,TGCGCCAGCAGCTTGGGAGGGACAGCAAGGGTGACTGAAGCTTTCTTT,CASSLGGTARVTEAFF
NA,TRBV3-1/TRBV3-2,NA,TRBJ2-7,TGTGCCAGCAGCCTGATGGGGCAGGGCTTATACGAGCAGTACTTC,CASSLMGQGLYEQYF
TRBD1,TRBV29-1,NA,TRBJ2-1,TGCAGCGGCCGGGACAGCTCCTACAATGAGCAGTTCTTC,CSGRDSSYNEQFF
NA,TRBV11-2,NA,TRBJ2-1,TGTGCCAGCAGCTTAGAGGTAGCAATGGATGAGCAGTTCTTC,CASSLEVAMDEQFF
NA,TRBV19,NA,TRBJ1-2,TGTGCCAGTAGGAGCCAGTTAAAGCTATGGGAGGGCTACACCTTC,CASRSQLKLWEGYTF
TRBD2,TRBV7-2,NA,TRBJ2-1,TGTGCCAGCAGCTCTAGCGGGAGTTGGAATGAGCAGTTCTTC,CASSSSGSWNEQFF
TRBD1,TRBV4-1,NA,TRBJ1-5,TGCGCCAGCAGCCAAGGGCAACAGGGGGTTGGGCAGCCCCAGCATTTT,CASSQGQQGVGQPQHF
NA,TRBV6-5,NA,TRBJ2-1,TGTGCCAGCATGGGGGGGTGGGGGCCCTACAATGAGCAGTTCTTC,CASMGGWGPYNEQFF
TRBD1,TRBV7-2,few,TRBJ2-1,TGTGCCAGCAGCTTTTACGGGACAGGGAGTAATGAGCAGTTCTTC,CASSFYGTGSNEQFF
TRBD1,TRBV28,NA,TRBJ2-1,TGTGCCAGCAGTATCCTAGGACAGGGGTCGTACAATGAGCAGTTCTTC,CASSILGQGSYNEQFF
NA,TRBV7-9,NA,TRBJ2-1,TGTGCCAGCAGCTTAGTGCTAGCCTCCTACAATGAGCAGTTCTTC,CASSLVLASYNEQFF
TRBD1,TRBV9,NA,TRBJ1-2,TGTGCCAGCAGCGTAGGGGACAGCGGCGGGTATGGCTACACCTTC,CASSVGDSGGYGYTF
NA,TRBV5-4,NA,TRBJ1-6,TGTGCCAGCAGCTTGGGAGGGTACAGTAGATATAATTCACCCCTCCACTTT,CASSLGGYSRYNSPLHF
TRBD1,TRBV29-1,few,TRBJ1-1,TGCAGCGGGGGAGACAGGGGTTCGGCTTTCTTT,CSGGDRGSAFF
TRBD1,TRBV28,once,TRBJ1-2,TGTGCCAGCAGCGACAGGGGTACTGATGGCTACACCTTC,CASSDRGTDGYTF
TRBD2,TRBV28,NA,TRBJ2-1,TGTGCCAGCAGCTGGACTAGAAATGAGCAGTTCTTC,CASSWTRNEQFF
TRBD1,TRBV2,NA,TRBJ1-4,TGTGCCAGCAATAAGAACAGGGGAACTAATGAAAAACTGTTTTTT,CASNKNRGTNEKLFF
NA,TRBV28,once,TRBJ1-2,TGTGCCAGCAGTTCAGGGGACGGCTATGGCTACACCTTC,CASSSGDGYGYTF
NA,TRBV19,NA,TRBJ2-7,TGTGCCAGTAGTATAGTATGGAGGGAGGCCGGTGGAGAGCAGTACTTC,CASSIVWREAGGEQYF
NA,TRBV18,NA,TRBJ1-2,TGTGCCAGCTCACCTTCCGGTGGCTACACCTTC,CASSPSGGYTF
NA,TRBV19,NA,TRBJ2-1,TGTGCCAGTTTGGGAGCGTACAATGAGCAGTTCTTC,CASLGAYNEQFF
NA,TRBV19,NA,TRBJ2-7,TGTGCCAGTAGTACGAGACTCCTAGACTACGAGCAGTACTTC,CASSTRLLDYEQYF
NA,TRBV4-3,NA,TRBJ1-2,TGCGCCAGCAGCCAAGATGTGGACTTAGCTAACTATGGCTACACCTTC,CASSQDVDLANYGYTF
TRBD1,TRBV14,NA,TRBJ2-5,TGTGCCAGCAGCCAAGCGGACAGGGAAGAGACCCAGTACTTC,CASSQADREETQYF
TRBD1,TRBV5-1,NA,TRBJ2-5,TGCGCCAGCAGCCGACAGGGGTGGCAAGAGACCCAGTACTTC,CASSRQGWQETQYF
NA,TRBV27,NA,TRBJ1-5,TGTGCCAGCAAACTACGGGAAAATCAGCCCCAGCATTTT,CASKLRENQPQHF
NA,TRBV9,many,TRBJ1-5,TGTGCCAGCAGCGTAGGGATGGGCCAGCCCCAGCATTTT,CASSVGMGQPQHF
TRBD1,TRBV5-4,NA,TRBJ1-6,TGTGCCAGCACCAATGGGGGACAGATCGATTCACCCCTCCACTTT,CASTNGGQIDSPLHF
TRBD1,TRBV27,NA,TRBJ1-5,TGTGCCAGCAGTTCCGGTACAGGGGGGAATCAGCCCCAGCATTTT,CASSSGTGGNQPQHF
TRBD1,TRBV7-3,few,TRBJ1-1,TGTGCCAGCAGCTTAAAAGCCACAGGGGTGGGGAACACTGAAGCTTTCTTT,CASSLKATGVGNTEAFF
NA,TRBV14,NA,TRBJ1-6,TGTGCCAGCAGCCAAGATTGGCAGGCTACTAATTCACCCCTCCACTTT,CASSQDWQATNSPLHF
TRBD1,TRBV5-1,NA,TRBJ2-7,TGCGCCAGCAGCCCAGACAGGGCCTACGAGCAGTACTTC,CASSPDRAYEQYF
NA,TRBV4-2,NA,TRBJ1-1,TGTGCCAGCAGCCAAATGACAGGCCGTAACACTGAAGCTTTCTTT,CASSQMTGRNTEAFF
TRBD1,TRBV11-2,few,TRBJ1-6,TGTGCCAGCAGCCCCCGGGACAGGGTTTATTCACCCCTCCACTTT,CASSPRDRVYSPLHF
TRBD1,TRBV6-5,NA,TRBJ2-3,TGTGCCAGCAGGAGGGACAGCAGCACAGATACGCAGTATTTT,CASRRDSSTDTQYF
NA,TRBV19,NA,TRBJ2-3,TGTGCCAGTAGTATCTCGGGGGCAGATACGCAGTATTTT,CASSISGADTQYF